The rows below give T cell receptor beta chains drawn from one sample of a study of circulating and synovial CD4+ cells in juvenile arthritis. This table comes from immunoSEQ multiplex PCR, and its TCRdb copy is limited to in-frame clones, with some not included. The sample includes tens of thousands of clones, about 95% seen only once; the top ten take approximately 0.17%. Sequenced material: CD4+ T cells from blood. These receptors all come from a human donor with juvenile idiopathic arthritis. The CDR3 runs from the conserved cysteine through the conserved F or W. A D gene is named only where the DNA matches it firmly. Clone size appears in some rows only: once, few, many, or a class for an expanded clone.

V: TRBV7-9
D: TRBD1
length: 16
size: NA
J: TRBJ2-4
DNA: TGTGCCAGCAGCTTAGGCCGGACAGGGGGCCAAAACATTCAGTACTTC
CDR3: CASSLGRTGGQNIQYF

V: TRBV6-1
D: NA
length: 17
size: NA
J: TRBJ2-7
DNA: TGTGCCAGCAGTGAAGGAGGGGAGGCCGGTCTTATCTACGAGCAGTACTTC
CDR3: CASSEGGEAGLIYEQYF

V: TRBV29-1
D: NA
length: 13
size: NA
J: TRBJ1-1
DNA: TGCAGCGTTAGCAGGGTGATGAACACTGAAGCTTTCTTT
CDR3: CSVSRVMNTEAFF

V: TRBV5-6
D: NA
length: 12
size: NA
J: TRBJ1-1
DNA: TGTGCCAGCAGCTTGCCAGGGGTGGAAGCTTTCTTT
CDR3: CASSLPGVEAFF

V: TRBV5-1
D: TRBD1
length: 16
size: NA
J: TRBJ2-3
DNA: TGCGCCAGCAGCGCAACCGACAGGGCCTTCACAGATACGCAGTATTTT
CDR3: CASSATDRAFTDTQYF

V: TRBV5-4
D: NA
length: 14
size: NA
J: TRBJ2-3
DNA: TGTGCCAGCAGCTTGCTCAGTGGCACAGATACGCAGTATTTT
CDR3: CASSLLSGTDTQYF

V: TRBV7-9
D: TRBD1
length: 13
size: NA
J: TRBJ1-2
DNA: TGTGCCAGCAGCTTGGGACAGGGGGGTGGCTACACCTTC
CDR3: CASSLGQGGGYTF

V: TRBV23-1
D: NA
length: 17
size: NA
J: TRBJ1-5
DNA: TGCGCCAGCAGTCAATTAAGAGAGGAGGGGTTGCGCCAGCCCCAGCATTTT
CDR3: CASSQLREEGLRQPQHF

V: TRBV30
D: NA
length: 12
size: once
J: TRBJ2-1
DNA: TGTGCCTGGAGTGGGAGGGCCCTTGAGCAGTTCTTC
CDR3: CAWSGRALEQFF

V: TRBV4-3
D: TRBD2
length: 16
size: NA
J: TRBJ2-1
DNA: TGCGCCAGCAGCCACCGAACTAGCGGGATCTACAATGAGCAGTTCTTC
CDR3: CASSHRTSGIYNEQFF